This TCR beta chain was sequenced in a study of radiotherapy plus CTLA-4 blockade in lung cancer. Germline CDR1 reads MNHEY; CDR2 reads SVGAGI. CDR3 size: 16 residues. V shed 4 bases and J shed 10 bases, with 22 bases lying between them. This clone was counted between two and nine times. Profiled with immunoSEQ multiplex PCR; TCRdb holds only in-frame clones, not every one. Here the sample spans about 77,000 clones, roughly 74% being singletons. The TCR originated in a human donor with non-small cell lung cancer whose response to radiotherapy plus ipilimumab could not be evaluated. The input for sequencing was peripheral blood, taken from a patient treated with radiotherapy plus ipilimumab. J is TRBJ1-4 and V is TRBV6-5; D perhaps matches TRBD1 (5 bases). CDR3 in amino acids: CASSSHRDSLMGKLFF. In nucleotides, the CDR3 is TGTGCCAGCAGTTCACATAGGGACTCCCTAATGGGAAAACTGTTTTTT.